This T cell receptor (beta chain) was captured in a study of blood T cells in healthy people across ages. Whole-study findings and limits: The lack of PBMC sorting stopped any conclusive naive versus antigen-experienced comparison.

With a J-beta primer mix and a sample-barcoded 5' primer, a second PCR ran roughly 6 to 11 cycles. TCRdb processed the 5' RACE reads anew with MiXCR; each CDR3 protein has one entry. The sample holds about 630,000 distinct CDR3 sequences, around 21% seen once. Trimming took 5 bases from V and 0 from J, leaving 16 bases between them. The CDR3 extends over 16 amino acids. Per germline, CDR1 SNHLY and CDR2 FYNNEI. This clonotype was picked up a small number of times. Its antigen is unknown. Peripheral blood, about 9.3 milliliters per donor, was collected. The sequence was collected from a man in his 70s in good health. Sequencing was performed on blood. The genes are TRBV2 and TRBJ1-2, with D hard to call. The DNA for the CDR3 is TGTGCCAGCAGTCCGGACGGAAGAGTAACTAACTATGGCTACACCTTC. This translates into CASSPDGRVTNYGYTF.